This T cell receptor beta chain originates from a study of early T cells in non-severe SARS-CoV-2 infection. Study results and limitations: VDJdb-based annotation leaned toward anti-spike CD8 responses and missed private and CD4 specificities.

TCRdb re-called the 5' RACE reads with MiXCR, one entry per CDR3 protein. The repertoire holds tens of thousands of distinct CDR3 sequences, 5% seen once, with 3.5% to 4.5% in the top ten. The CDR3 is 14 amino acids. Per the germline V gene, CDR1 is SGHTA and CDR2 is FQGNSA. V shed 4 bases, J shed 5 bases, and the junction held 0 bases outside the gene matches. With regard to this clonotype: As yet, its antigen is unknown.

The chain employs TRBV7-2 and TRBJ1-3; TRBD1 matches 12 bases. This TCR was recovered from an adult who was a healthcare worker with PCR-confirmed SARS-CoV-2 infection or an uninfected control (not recorded which). The sequencing sample was made of whole blood. CDR3 amino acids: CASSWDRGRNTIYF. The CDR3 DNA reads TGTGCCAGCAGCTGGGACAGGGGGCGAAACACCATATATTTT. Based on the CDR3 plus reference TRBV7-2 and TRBJ1-3, the full variable domain is GAGVSQSPSNKVTEKGKDVELRCDPISGHTALYWYRQSLGQGLEFLIYFQGNSAPDKSGLPSDRFSAERTGGSVSTLTIQRTQQEDSAVYLCASSWDRGRNTIYFGEGSWLTVV.